What follows is one TCR beta chain and its context. The antigen is unknown. Its ends do not fully match the called genes, so a read error is possible. The sample originates from a study of tumor and adjacent non-tumor tissue in lung cancer. The template was RNA from unsorted bulk tissue. Germline V gives CDR1 SGDLS, CDR2 YYNGEE. There are 15 residues in the CDR3. Study-wide findings and caveats: Tumor tissue had significantly higher TCR diversity than normal lung. In normal lung, the top 100 clones were significantly more dominant than in tumor.

The library came from three nested PCR rounds adapted from ARM-PCR protocols. TCRdb processed the multiplex PCR reads anew with MiXCR; each CDR3 protein has one entry. The sample holds about 93,000 distinct CDR3 sequences, less than 80% seen once. The sample comprised lung tumor tissue. This receptor was identified in a man aged 60-69 years with non-small cell lung cancer. V is TRBV9 and J is TRBJ2-3, with unresolved D. The CDR3 nucleotides read TGTGGCAGCAGCGTAGCCTCAGCGTCCACAAATACGCAGTATTTT. It codes for CGSSVASASTNTQYF.